The entry below gives a single T cell receptor beta chain sequence along with its context. Its cognate antigen is unknown. Lacking the conserved final phenylalanine or tryptophan, this CDR3 likely reflects a read error. The data were obtained in a study of CD8+CD57+ T cells in acquired aplastic anemia. About the study: DNA per sorted CD4+ or CD8+ sample ranged 0.2 to 27.4 ug, averaging roughly 3.3 ug. Study observations and caveats: Common to patients and controls were roughly 30 CD8+ CDR3 sequences.

Patients selected for sequencing had displayed CD8+CD57+ cell expansion by flow cytometry. TCR beta VDJ and CDR3 profiles were obtained from a genomic DNA template. TCRdb reprocessed the reads with MiXCR, giving one entry per CDR3 protein. The data contain about 150,000 distinct CDR3 sequences, over 50% of them singletons. V lost 11 bases to trimming and J lost 2 bases, with 28 bases between them. This CDR3 is built from 17 residues. Per the germline V gene, CDR1 is MDHEN and CDR2 is SYDVKM. The sequenced sample consisted of sorted CD4+, CD8+, or CD8+CD57+ T cells (not recorded which) from PBMCs. V and J are TRBV28 and TRBJ2-7; tentative D call: TRBD2 (5 bases). The TCR originated in a human donor with aplastic anemia. In DNA form, the CDR3 reads TGTGCCTGCGAGGGCCCGGCAGGCCTCGGACTCACCTACGAGCAGTACTCC. Its protein product is CACEGPAGLGLTYEQYS.